The clone carrying this T cell receptor beta chain was counted only a few times. The target antigen is unknown. TCRdb analysed the RT-PCR reads with MiXCR anew, one entry per CDR3 protein. The table has about 780,000 distinct CDR3 sequences, 18% seen once; the top ten hold approximately 10%. This entry is derived from a study of response to subunit inactivated influenza vaccine. The study's findings and limits: The authors suggested that every seasonal influenza vaccination recruits few new T cells.

This CDR3 contains 15 residues. Germline V gene sequence: CDR1 LGHNA, CDR2 YSLEER. Trimming removed 4 bases at V and 8 bases at J, with 18 bases between. Material: PBMCs from blood, obtained roughly 5 days after vaccination. The TCR was taken from a man aged 50 to 59 who received an inactivated influenza vaccine. The V and J genes are TRBV4-3 and TRBJ2-1; TRBD2 is a possible D gene (7 bases). The CDR3: CASSPSGGLVHEQFF. DNA of the CDR3: TGCGCCAGCAGCCCCTCGGGGGGCCTAGTCCATGAGCAGTTCTTC.